Below are 8 T cell receptor beta chains sequenced from a single sample in a study of vaccination and CD4 T cells after COVID-19. The antigens these receptors bind are not known. The assay that was used to sequence DNA from cultured CD4+ T cells was the Oncomine TCR Beta short-read assay. TCRdb re-called the PCR reads with MiXCR, one entry per CDR3 protein. The profile shows roughly 20,000 distinct CDR3 sequences, roughly 29% of them singletons. The treatment here: approximately 9-day PBMC culture with coronavirus spike peptide pools or control peptides (ViraFEST assay). Sequences were obtained from cultured CD4+ T cells from blood. These receptors originate from a human donor with COVID-19.

CDR3 sequence: CASSHRGIAGDRETQYF. The CDR3 DNA follows: TGTGCCAGCAGTCATCGGGGAATAGCGGGGGACCGGGAGACCCAGTACTTC. The chain uses TRBV27 and TRBJ2-5; 9 bases line up with TRBD2. The trim removed 5 bases at V and 5 bases at J, leaving 15 bases unmatched. CDR3 length equals 17 residues. Germline V gene data show CDR1 as MNHEY and CDR2 as SMNVEV (reference sequence).

J is TRBJ2-7 and V is TRBV6-2 or TRBV6-3; the D gene is possibly TRBD1 (6 bases). Trimming removed 5 bases from V and 5 bases from J, with 25 bases in between. Germline values: CDR1 MNHEY, CDR2 SVGEGT. The CDR3 length is 17 residues. CDR3: CASSTQLQGLVRNEQYF. The CDR3 DNA reads as TGTGCCAGCAGTACTCAACTACAGGGCCTGGTAAGGAACGAGCAGTACTTC.

This clonotype came up a few times. This chain connects TRBV12-3 or TRBV12-4 to TRBJ1-6; perhaps TRBD1 as D (5 bases). The CDR3 length is 13 residues. Trimming took 7 bases from V and 7 from J, leaving 11 bases between them. The CDR3 DNA reads as TGTGCCAGCACTGCAGGGCCAAATTCACCCCTCCACTTT. Translating gives CASTAGPNSPLHF.

The V gene is TRBV15, the J gene TRBJ2-3, with D possibly being TRBD1 or TRBD2 (5 bases each). This CDR3 has 14 residues. The ends were cut back, 3 bases at V and 7 bases at J, with 14 bases in the middle. Germline loops: CDR1 LNHNV, CDR2 YYDKDF (reference sequence). CDR3 sequence reads: CATSRALGPHTQYF. The CDR3 DNA reads as TGTGCCACCAGCAGGGCACTGGGACCTCATACGCAGTATTTT. The complete variable domain, with remaining parts taken from reference TRBV15 and TRBJ2-3, reads DAMVIQNPRYQVTQFGKPVTLSCSQTLNHNVMYWYQQKSSQAPKLLFHYYDKDFNNEADTPDNFQSRRPNTSFCFLDIRSPGLGDTAMYLCATSRALGPHTQYFGPGTRLTVL.

This clonotype has just a few counts. The V gene is TRBV6-1, the J gene TRBJ2-5, with D unresolved. Germline V gene sequence: CDR1 MNHNS, CDR2 SASEGT. V lost 5 bases to trimming and J lost 5 bases, with 12 bases between them. The CDR3 loop spans 13 amino acids. CDR3 loop: CASSLGPKETQYF. Written as DNA, the CDR3 is TGTGCCAGCAGTCTCGGGCCCAAGGAGACCCAGTACTTC.

There are a few counts of this clonotype. The chain is built from TRBV10-3 and TRBJ2-3; no definite D call. This CDR3 spans 13 amino acids. Germline CDR1 and CDR2: ENHRY and SYGVKD. The ends were cut back, 6 bases at V and 1 base at J, with 8 bases in the middle. Written as DNA, the CDR3 is TGTGCCATCAGGAGAGAGGGCACAGATACGCAGTATTTT. Translation gives CAIRREGTDTQYF.

This clonotype showed up just a few times. The chain carries TRBV5-1 and TRBJ1-5; D gene unclear. Germline V gene sequence: CDR1 SGHRS, CDR2 YFSETQ. CDR3 size: 14 residues. Trimming took 5 bases from V and 2 from J, leaving 11 bases between them. The CDR3 sequence is CASSNTAGNQPQHF. The CDR3 DNA reads as TGCGCCAGCAGTAACACAGCCGGCAATCAGCCCCAGCATTTT.

CDR3 residues: CASSYSGTGPHLIRYEQYF. The CDR3 DNA reads TGTGCCAGCAGTTACTCCGGGACAGGGCCTCATCTCATTCGCTACGAGCAGTACTTC. V is TRBV2 and J is TRBJ2-7, with TRBD1 matching over 9 bases. V shed 5 bases and J 3 bases; nucleotides not matched to a gene: 20. The CDR3 totals 19 residues. The germline CDR1 and CDR2 sequences are SNHLY and FYNNEI.